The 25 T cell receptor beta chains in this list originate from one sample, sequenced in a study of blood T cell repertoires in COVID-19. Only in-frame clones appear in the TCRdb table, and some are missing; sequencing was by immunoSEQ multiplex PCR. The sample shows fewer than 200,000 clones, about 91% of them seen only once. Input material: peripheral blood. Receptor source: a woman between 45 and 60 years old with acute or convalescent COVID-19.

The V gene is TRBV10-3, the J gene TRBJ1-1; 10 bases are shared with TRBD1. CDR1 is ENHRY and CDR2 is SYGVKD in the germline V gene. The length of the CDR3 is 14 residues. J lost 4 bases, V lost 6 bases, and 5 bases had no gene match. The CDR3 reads CAIRPGQGTTEAFF. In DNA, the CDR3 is TGTGCCATCAGGCCGGGACAGGGGACCACTGAAGCTTTCTTT.

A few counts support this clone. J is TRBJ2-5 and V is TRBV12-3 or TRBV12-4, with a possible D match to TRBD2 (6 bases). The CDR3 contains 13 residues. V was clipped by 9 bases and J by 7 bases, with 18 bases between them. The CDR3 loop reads CASRESRTGTQYF. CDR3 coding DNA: TGTGCCAGTCGGGAGTCGCGGACGGGGACCCAGTACTTC.

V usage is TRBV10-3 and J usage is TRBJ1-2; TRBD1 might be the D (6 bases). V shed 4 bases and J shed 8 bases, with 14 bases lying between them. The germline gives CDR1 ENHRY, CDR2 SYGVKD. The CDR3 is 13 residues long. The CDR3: CAISVQGNEGYTF. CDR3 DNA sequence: TGTGCCATCAGTGTACAGGGTAATGAAGGCTACACCTTC.

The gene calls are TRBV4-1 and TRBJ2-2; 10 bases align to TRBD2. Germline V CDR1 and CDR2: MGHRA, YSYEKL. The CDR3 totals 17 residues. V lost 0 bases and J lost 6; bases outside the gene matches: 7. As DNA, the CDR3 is TGCGCCAGCAGCCAAGAGGAAGCGGGGGGGCTAGCCGGGGAGCTGTTTTTT. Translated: CASSQEEAGGLAGELFF.

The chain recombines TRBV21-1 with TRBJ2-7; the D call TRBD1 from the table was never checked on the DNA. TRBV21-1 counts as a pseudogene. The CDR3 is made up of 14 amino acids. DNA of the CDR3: TGTGCCAGCAGCAAAGAGGGACACCTCTACGAGCAGTACTTC. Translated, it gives CASSKEGHLYEQYF.

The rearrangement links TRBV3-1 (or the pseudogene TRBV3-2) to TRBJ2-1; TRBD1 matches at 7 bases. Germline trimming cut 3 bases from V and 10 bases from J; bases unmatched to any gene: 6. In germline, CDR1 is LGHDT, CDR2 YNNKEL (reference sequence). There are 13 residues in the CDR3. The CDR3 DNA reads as TGTGCCAGCAGCCAGCAAGGGGGACAGGAGCAGTTCTTC. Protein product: CASSQQGGQEQFF.

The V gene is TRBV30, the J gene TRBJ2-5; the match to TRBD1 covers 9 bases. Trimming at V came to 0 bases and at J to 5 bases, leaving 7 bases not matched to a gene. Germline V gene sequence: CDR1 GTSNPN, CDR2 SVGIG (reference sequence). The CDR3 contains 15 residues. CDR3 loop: CAWSVGDREAETQYF. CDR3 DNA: TGTGCCTGGAGTGTAGGGGACAGGGAGGCGGAGACCCAGTACTTC.

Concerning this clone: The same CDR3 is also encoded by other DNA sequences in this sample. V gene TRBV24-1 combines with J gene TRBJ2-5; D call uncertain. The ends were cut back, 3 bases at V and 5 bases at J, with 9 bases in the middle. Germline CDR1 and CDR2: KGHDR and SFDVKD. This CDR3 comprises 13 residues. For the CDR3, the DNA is TGTGCCACCAGTGATGGTGCTCGGGAGACCCAGTACTTC. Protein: CATSDGARETQYF.

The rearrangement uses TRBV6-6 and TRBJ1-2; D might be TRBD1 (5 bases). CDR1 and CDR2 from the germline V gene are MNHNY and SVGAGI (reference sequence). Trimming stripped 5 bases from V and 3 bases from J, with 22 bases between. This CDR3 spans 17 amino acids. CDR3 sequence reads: CASSPPDRGNPYYGYTF. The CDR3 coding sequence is TGTGCCAGCAGTCCACCCGACCGGGGGAACCCTTACTATGGCTACACCTTC.

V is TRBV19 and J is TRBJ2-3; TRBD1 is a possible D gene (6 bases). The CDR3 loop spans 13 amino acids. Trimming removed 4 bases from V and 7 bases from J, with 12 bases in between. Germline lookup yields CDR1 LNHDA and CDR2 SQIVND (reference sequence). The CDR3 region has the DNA TGTGCCAGTAGTACGACCGGGACAAATACGCAGTATTTT. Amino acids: CASSTTGTNTQYF.

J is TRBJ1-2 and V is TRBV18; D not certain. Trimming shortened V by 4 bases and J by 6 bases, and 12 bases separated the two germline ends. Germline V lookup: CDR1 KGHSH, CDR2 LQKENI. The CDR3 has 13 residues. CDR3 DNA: TGTGCCAGCTCACGCCTCGATGCGGATGGCTACACCTTC. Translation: CASSRLDADGYTF.

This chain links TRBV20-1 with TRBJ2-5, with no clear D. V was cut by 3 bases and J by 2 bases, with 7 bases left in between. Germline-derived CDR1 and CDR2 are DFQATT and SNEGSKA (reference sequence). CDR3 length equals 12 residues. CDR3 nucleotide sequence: TGCAGTGCTAGTTCCGGTCAAGAGACCCAGTACTTC. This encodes CSASSGQETQYF.

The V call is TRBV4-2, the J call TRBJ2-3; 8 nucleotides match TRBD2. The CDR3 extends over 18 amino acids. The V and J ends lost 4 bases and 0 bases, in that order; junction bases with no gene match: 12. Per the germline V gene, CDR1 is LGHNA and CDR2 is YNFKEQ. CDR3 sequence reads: CASSPGERGLLSTDTQYF. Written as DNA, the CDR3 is TGTGCCAGCAGCCCAGGGGAGCGGGGGCTTCTCAGCACAGATACGCAGTATTTT.

CDR3 coding DNA: TGTGCCAGCAGCTTCGGGGGGCAGAAGCAGTTCTTC. Translation: CASSFGGQKQFF. The chain is built from TRBV7-9 and TRBJ2-1, with a tentative D call TRBD2 (7 bases). Germline assignment: CDR1 SEHNR and CDR2 FQNEAQ (reference sequence). The length of the CDR3 is 12 residues. V was trimmed by 3 bases and J by 11 bases, leaving 11 bases between them.

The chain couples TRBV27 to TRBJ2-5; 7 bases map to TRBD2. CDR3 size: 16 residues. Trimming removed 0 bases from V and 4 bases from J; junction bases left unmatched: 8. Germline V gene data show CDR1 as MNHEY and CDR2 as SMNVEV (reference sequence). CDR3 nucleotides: TGTGCCAGCAGTTTATCATACGGGACGGGAGGAGAGACCCAGTACTTC. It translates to CASSLSYGTGGETQYF.

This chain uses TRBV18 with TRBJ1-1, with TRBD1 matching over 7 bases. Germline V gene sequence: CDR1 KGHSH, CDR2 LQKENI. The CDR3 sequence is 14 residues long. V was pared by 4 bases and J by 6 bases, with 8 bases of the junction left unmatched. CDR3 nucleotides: TGTGCCAGCTCACGACAGGGTACCGGGCCTGAAGCTTTCTTT. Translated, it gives CASSRQGTGPEAFF. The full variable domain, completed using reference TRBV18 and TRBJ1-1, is NAGVMQNPRHLVRRRGQEARLRCSPMKGHSHVYWYRQLPEEGLKFMVYLQKENIIDESGMPKERFSAEFPKEGPSILRIQQVVRGDSAAYFCASSRQGTGPEAFFGQGTRLTVV.

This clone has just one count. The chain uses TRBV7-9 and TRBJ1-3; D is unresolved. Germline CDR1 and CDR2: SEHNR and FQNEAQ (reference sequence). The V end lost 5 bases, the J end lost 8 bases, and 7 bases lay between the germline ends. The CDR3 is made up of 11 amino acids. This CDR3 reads CASSLADTIYF. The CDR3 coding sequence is TGTGCCAGCAGCCTGGCCGACACCATATATTTT. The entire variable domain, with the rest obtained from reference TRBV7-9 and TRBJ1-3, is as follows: DTGVSQNPRHKITKRGQNVTFRCDPISEHNRLYWYRQTLGQGPEFLTYFQNEAQLEKSRLLSDRFSAERPKGSFSTLEIQRTEQGDSAMYLCASSLADTIYFGEGSWLTVV.

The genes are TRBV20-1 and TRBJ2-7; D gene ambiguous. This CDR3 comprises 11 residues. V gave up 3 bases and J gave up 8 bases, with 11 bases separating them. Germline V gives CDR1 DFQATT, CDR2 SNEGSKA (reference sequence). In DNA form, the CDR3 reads TGCAGTGCTAGTTCCACAGTTCAGCAGTACTTC. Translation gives CSASSTVQQYF.

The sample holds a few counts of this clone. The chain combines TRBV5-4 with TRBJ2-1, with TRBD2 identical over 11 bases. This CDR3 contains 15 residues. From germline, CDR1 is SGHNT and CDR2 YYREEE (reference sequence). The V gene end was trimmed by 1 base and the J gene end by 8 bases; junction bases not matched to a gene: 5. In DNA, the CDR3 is TGTGCCAGCAGCTTGTCACTAGCGGGAGCCCATGAGCAGTTCTTC. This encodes CASSLSLAGAHEQFF.

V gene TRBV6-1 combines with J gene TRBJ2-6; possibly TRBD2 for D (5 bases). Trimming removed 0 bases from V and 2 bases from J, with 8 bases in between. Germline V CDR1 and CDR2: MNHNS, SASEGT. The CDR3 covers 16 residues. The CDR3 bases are TGTGCCAGCAGTGAAGCTTGGCGGGCTGGGGCCAACGTCCTGACTTTC. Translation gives CASSEAWRAGANVLTF.

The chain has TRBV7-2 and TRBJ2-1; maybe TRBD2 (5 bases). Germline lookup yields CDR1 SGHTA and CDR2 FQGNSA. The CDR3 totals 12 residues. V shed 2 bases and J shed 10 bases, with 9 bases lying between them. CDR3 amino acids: CASSLQVAEQFF. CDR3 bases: TGTGCCAGCAGCTTACAAGTAGCGGAGCAGTTCTTC.

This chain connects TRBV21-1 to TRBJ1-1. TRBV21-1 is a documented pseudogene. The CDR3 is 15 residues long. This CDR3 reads CASSNSLRGNTEAFF. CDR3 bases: TGTGCCAGCAGCAACAGTTTACGGGGTAACACTGAAGCTTTCTTT.

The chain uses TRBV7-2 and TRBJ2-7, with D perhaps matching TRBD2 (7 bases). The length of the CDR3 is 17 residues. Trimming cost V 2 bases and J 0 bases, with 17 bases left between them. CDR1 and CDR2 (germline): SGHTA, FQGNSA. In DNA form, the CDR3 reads TGTGCCAGCAGCTTATTCGGGGGCGGCGGGAGCTCCTACGAGCAGTACTTC. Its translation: CASSLFGGGGSSYEQYF.

CDR3 sequence reads: CAISESEGPGTEAFF. The CDR3 nucleotides read TGTGCCATCAGTGAGTCGGAGGGGCCGGGCACTGAAGCTTTCTTT. The V call is TRBV10-3, the J call TRBJ1-1, with a possible D match to TRBD1 (5 bases). The CDR3 sequence is 15 residues long. The V and J ends lost 0 bases and 4 bases respectively, with 12 bases between them. CDR1 is ENHRY, CDR2 SYGVKD, per germline.

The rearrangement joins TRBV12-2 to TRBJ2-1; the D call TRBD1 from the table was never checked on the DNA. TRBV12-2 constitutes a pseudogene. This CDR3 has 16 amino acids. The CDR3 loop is CASRGTRDREGVEQFF. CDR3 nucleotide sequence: TGTGCAAGTCGCGGTACTCGGGACAGGGAAGGAGTAGAGCAGTTCTTC.